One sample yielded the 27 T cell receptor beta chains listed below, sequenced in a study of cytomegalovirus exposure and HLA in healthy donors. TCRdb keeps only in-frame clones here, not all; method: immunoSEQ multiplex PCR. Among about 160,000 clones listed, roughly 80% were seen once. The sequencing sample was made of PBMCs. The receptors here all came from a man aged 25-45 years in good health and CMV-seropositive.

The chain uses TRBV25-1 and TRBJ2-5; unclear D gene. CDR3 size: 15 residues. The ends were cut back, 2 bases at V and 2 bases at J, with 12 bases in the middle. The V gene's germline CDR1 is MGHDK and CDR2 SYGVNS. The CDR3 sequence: CASSERGAAQETQYF. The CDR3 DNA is TGTGCCAGCAGTGAACGCGGAGCAGCTCAAGAGACCCAGTACTTC. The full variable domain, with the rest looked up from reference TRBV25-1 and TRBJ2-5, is EADIYQTPRYLVIGTGKKITLECSQTMGHDKMYWYQQDPGMELHLIHYSYGVNSTEKGDLSSESTVSRIRTEHFPLTLESARPSHTSQYLCASSERGAAQETQYFGPGTRLLVL.

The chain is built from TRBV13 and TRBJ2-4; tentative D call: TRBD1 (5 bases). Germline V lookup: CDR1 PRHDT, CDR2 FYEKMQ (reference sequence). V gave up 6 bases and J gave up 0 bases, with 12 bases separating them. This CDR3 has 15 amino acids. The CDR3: CASSRGSLAKNIQYF. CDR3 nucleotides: TGTGCCAGCAGTAGGGGCAGTCTAGCCAAAAACATTCAGTACTTC. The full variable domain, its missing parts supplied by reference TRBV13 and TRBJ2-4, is AAGVIQSPRHLIKEKRETATLKCYPIPRHDTVYWYQQGPGQDPQFLISFYEKMQSDKGSIPDRFSAQQFSDYHSELNMSSLELGDSALYFCASSRGSLAKNIQYFGAGTRLSVL.

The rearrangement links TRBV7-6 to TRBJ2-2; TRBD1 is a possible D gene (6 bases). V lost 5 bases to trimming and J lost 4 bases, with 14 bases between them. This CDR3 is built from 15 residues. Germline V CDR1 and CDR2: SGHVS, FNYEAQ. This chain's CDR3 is CASSPLGALTGELFF. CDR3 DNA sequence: TGTGCCAGCAGCCCTCTGGGGGCCCTCACCGGGGAGCTGTTTTTT.

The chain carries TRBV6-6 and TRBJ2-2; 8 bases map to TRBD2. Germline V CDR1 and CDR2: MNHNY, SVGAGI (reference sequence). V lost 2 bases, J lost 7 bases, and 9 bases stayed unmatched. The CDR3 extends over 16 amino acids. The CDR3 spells CASSYGVAGSGGELFF. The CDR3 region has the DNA TGTGCCAGCAGTTACGGAGTAGCGGGGTCGGGCGGGGAGCTGTTTTTT.

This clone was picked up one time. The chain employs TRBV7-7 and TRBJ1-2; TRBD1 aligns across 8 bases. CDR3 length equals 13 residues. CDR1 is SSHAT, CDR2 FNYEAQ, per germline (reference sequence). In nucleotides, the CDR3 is TGTGCTTTCTCCCTCGACAGGGGAGGTGGCTACACCTTC. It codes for CAFSLDRGGGYTF.

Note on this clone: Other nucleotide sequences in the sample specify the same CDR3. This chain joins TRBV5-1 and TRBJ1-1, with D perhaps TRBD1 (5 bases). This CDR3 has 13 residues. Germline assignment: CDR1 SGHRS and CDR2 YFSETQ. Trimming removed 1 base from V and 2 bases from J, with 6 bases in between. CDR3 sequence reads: CASSLTGNTEAFF. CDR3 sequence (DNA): TGCGCCAGCAGCTTGACAGGAAACACTGAAGCTTTCTTT. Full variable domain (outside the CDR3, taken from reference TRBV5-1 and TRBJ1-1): KAGVTQTPRYLIKTRGQQVTLSCSPISGHRSVSWYQQTPGQGLQFLFEYFSETQRNKGNFPGRFSGRQFSNSRSEMNVSTLELGDSALYLCASSLTGNTEAFFGQGTRLTVV.

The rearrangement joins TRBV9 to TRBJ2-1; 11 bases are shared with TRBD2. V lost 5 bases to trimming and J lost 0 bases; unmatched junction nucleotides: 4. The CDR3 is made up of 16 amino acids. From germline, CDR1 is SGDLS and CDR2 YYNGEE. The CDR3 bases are TGTGCCAGCAGACCAACTAGCGGGAGCTCCTACAATGAGCAGTTCTTC. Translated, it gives CASRPTSGSSYNEQFF.

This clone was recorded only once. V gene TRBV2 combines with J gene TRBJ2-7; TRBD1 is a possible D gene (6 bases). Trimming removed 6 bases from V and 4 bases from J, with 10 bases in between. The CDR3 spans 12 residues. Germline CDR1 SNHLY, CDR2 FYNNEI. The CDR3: CASREDSYEQYF. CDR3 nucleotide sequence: TGTGCCAGCAGGGAGGACAGTTACGAGCAGTACTTC.

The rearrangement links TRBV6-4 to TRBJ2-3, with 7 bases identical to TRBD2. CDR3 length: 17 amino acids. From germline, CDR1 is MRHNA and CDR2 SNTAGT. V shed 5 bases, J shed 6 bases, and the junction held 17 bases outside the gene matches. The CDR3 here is CASSPGASGSGLDTQYF. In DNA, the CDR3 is TGTGCCAGCAGTCCCGGGGCTAGCGGATCAGGTTTGGATACGCAGTATTTT.

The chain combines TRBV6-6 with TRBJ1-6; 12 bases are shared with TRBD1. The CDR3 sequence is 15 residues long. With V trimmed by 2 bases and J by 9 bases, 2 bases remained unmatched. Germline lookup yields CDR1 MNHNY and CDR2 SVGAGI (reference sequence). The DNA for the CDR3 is TGTGCCAGCAGTTACCGGGGACAGGGGGCTTCACCCCTCCACTTT. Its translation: CASSYRGQGASPLHF.

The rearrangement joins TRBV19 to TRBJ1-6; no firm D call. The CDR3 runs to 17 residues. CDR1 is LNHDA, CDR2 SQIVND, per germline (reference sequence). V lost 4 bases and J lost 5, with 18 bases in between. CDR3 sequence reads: CASSTISEAVDNSPLHF. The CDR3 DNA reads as TGTGCCAGTAGTACTATTTCGGAGGCGGTTGATAATTCACCCCTCCACTTT. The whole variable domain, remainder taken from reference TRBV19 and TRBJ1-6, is DGGITQSPKYLFRKEGQNVTLSCEQNLNHDAMYWYRQDPGQGLRLIYYSQIVNDFQKGDIAEGYSVSREKKESFPLTVTSAQKNPTAFYLCASSTISEAVDNSPLHFGNGTRLTVT.

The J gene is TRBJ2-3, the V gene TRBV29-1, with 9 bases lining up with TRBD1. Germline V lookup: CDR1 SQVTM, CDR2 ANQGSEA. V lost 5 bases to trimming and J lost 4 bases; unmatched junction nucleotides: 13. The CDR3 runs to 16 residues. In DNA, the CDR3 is TGCAGCGTTCTCCCTCCTCCCAACAGGGGGCCAGATACGCAGTATTTT. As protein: CSVLPPPNRGPDTQYF.

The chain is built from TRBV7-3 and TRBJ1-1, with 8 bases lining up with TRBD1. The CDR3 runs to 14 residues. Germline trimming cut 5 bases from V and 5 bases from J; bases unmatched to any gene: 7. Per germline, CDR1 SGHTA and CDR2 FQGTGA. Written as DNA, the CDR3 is TGTGCCAGCAGCCCCCAGGGGGCAGGGACTGAAGCTTTCTTT. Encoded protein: CASSPQGAGTEAFF. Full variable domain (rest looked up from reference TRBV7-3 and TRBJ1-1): GAGVSQTPSNKVTEKGKYVELRCDPISGHTALYWYRQSLGQGPEFLIYFQGTGAADDSGLPNDRFFAVRPEGSVSTLKIQRTERGDSAVYLCASSPQGAGTEAFFGQGTRLTVV.

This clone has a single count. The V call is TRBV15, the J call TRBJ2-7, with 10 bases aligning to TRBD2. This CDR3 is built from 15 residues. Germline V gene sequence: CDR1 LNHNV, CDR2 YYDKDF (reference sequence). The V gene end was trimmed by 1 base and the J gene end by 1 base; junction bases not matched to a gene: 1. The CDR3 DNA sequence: TGTGCCACCAGCAGAGGGACTAGCGGTTCCTACGAGCAGTACTTC. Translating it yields CATSRGTSGSYEQYF.

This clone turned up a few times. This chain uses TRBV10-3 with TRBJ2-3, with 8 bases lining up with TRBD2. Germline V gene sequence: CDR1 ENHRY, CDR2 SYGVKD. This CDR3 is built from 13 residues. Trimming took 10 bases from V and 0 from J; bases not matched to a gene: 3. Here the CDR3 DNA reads TGTGCCAGCGCGGGGGGCAGCACAGATACGCAGTATTTT. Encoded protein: CASAGGSTDTQYF.

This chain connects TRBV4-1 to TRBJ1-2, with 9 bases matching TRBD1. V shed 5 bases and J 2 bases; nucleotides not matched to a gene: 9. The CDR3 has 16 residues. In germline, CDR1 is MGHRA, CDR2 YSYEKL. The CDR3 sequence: CASSAPGTGKNYGYTF. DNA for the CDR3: TGCGCCAGCAGCGCACCTGGGACAGGGAAAAACTATGGCTACACCTTC.

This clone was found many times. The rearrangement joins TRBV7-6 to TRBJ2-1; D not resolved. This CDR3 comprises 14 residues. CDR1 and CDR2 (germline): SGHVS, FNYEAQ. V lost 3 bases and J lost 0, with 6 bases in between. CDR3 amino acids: CASSFLSSYNEQFF. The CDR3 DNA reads TGTGCCAGCAGCTTTCTAAGCTCCTACAATGAGCAGTTCTTC.

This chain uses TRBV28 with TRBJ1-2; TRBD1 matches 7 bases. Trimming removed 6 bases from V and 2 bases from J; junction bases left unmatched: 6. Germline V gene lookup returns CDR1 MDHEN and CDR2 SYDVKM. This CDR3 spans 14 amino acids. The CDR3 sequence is CASRKSGGNYGYTF. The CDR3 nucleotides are TGTGCCAGCAGAAAGTCAGGGGGGAACTATGGCTACACCTTC.

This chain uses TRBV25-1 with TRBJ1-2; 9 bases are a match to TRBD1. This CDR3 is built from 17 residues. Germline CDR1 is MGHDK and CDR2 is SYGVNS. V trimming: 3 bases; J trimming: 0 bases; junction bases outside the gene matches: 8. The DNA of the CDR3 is TGTGCCAGCAGTGATACAGGGGGCGTAATAGCTAACTATGGCTACACCTTC. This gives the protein CASSDTGGVIANYGYTF.

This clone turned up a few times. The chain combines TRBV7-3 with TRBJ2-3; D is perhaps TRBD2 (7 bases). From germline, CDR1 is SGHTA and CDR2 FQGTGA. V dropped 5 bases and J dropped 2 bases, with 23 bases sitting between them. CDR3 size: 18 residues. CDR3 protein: CASSRFAKGGALTDTQYF. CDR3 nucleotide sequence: TGTGCCAGCAGCCGTTTCGCGAAGGGGGGGGCCCTCACAGATACGCAGTATTTT.

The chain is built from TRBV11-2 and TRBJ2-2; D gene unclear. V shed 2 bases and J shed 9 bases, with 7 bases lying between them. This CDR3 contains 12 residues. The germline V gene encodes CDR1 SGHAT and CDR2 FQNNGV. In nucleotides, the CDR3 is TGTGCCAGCAGCTTAAGAGACAGGGAGCTGTTTTTT. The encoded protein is CASSLRDRELFF. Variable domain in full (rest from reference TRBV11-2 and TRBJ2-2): EAGVAQSPRYKIIEKRQSVAFWCNPISGHATLYWYQQILGQGPKLLIQFQNNGVVDDSQLPKDRFSAERLKGVDSTLKIQPAKLEDSAVYLCASSLRDRELFFGEGSRLTVL.

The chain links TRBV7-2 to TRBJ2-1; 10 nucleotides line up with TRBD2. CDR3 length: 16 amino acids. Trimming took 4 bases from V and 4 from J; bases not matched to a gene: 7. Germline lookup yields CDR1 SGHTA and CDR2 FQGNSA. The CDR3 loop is CASSSSGGAFYNEQFF. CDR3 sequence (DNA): TGTGCCAGCAGCTCAAGCGGGGGGGCCTTTTACAATGAGCAGTTCTTC.

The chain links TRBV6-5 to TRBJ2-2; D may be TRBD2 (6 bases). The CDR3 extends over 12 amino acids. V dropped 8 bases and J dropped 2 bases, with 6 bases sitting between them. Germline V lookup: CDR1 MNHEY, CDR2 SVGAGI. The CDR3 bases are TGTGCCAGCGGGACTAACACCGGGGAGCTGTTTTTT. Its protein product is CASGTNTGELFF.

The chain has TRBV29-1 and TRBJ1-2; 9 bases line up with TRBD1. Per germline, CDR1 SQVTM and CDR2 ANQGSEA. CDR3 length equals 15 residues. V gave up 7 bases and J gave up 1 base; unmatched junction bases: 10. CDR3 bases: TGCAGCGCCCGGGACAGGGTGACGGTTAACTATGGCTACACCTTC. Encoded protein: CSARDRVTVNYGYTF.

As DNA, the CDR3 is TGTGCCAGCAGCCCAAGGGAGGCAGATACGCAGTATTTT. Translating gives CASSPREADTQYF. J is TRBJ2-3 and V is TRBV4-2; D perhaps matches TRBD2 (6 bases). CDR3 length: 13 amino acids. CDR1 is LGHNA and CDR2 is YNFKEQ in the germline V gene. Trimming left V 4 bases short and J 4 bases short, with 9 bases between.

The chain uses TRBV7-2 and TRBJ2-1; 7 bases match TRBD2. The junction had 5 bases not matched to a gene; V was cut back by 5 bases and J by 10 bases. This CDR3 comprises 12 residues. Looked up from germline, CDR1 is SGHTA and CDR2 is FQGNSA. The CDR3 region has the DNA TGTGCCAGCAGCCCCGGGGGGTGGGAGCAGTTCTTC. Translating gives CASSPGGWEQFF.

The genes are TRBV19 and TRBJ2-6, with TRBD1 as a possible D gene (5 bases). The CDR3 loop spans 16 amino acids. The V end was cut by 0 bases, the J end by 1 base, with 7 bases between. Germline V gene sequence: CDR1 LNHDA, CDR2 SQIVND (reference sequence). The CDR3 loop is CASSIDHRSGANVLTF. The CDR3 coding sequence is TGTGCCAGTAGTATAGATCACAGGTCTGGGGCCAACGTCCTGACTTTC.